A single sample gave rise to the 28 T cell receptor beta chains below, sequenced in a study of beta chain features in type 1 diabetes (dated by TCRdb to the late 2010s). Receptor amplification or capture employed the immunoSEQ multiplex PCR assay. All of the isolated RNA was reverse transcribed with the High Capacity cDNA Reverse Transcription Kit, so expressed TCRB transcripts were sequenced. Here the immuneACCESS table is served through TCRdb, limited to in-frame sequences with V and J called. Missing clones are a known gap in these copies; in checked studies unresolved V genes cover under half, and the rest lacks a known reason. Across this sample there are 900,000 or so clones, with roughly a sixth seen only once. The top ten hold about 0.02% of the sample. Material for sequencing was naive CD4+ T cells from blood. Reading the label with the study, this specimen's cell subset or site is: true naive CD4+ T cells. Receptor source: a woman aged 18-29 years in good health.

J is TRBJ2-3 and V is TRBV7-2; 11 nucleotides align to TRBD2. This CDR3 is 16 amino acids long. The germline gives CDR1 SGHTA, CDR2 FQGNSA. V lost 0 bases to trimming and J lost 4 bases; unmatched junction nucleotides: 3. DNA for the CDR3: TGTGCCAGCAGCTTAGCGACTAGCGGGGTCTCAGATACGCAGTATTTT. Translated: CASSLATSGVSDTQYF. Full variable domain (missing parts from reference TRBV7-2 and TRBJ2-3): GAGVSQSPSNKVTEKGKDVELRCDPISGHTALYWYRQSLGQGLEFLIYFQGNSAPDKSGLPSDRFSAERTGGSVSTLTIQRTQQEDSAVYLCASSLATSGVSDTQYFGPGTRLTVL.

V gene TRBV4-1 combines with J gene TRBJ1-2; tentative D call: TRBD1 (5 bases). Germline CDR1 MGHRA, CDR2 YSYEKL. This CDR3 has 15 amino acids. Trimming stripped 1 base from V and 5 bases from J, with 14 bases between. The CDR3 bases are TGCGCCAGCAGCCAAGGCCGGGACGTATCATATGGCTACACCTTC. Translation: CASSQGRDVSYGYTF.

This clone was counted between two and nine times. This chain uses TRBV12-5 with TRBJ2-1; TRBD2 matches 11 bases. The CDR3 spans 18 residues. J gave up 1 base and V 1 base, and 6 bases lay outside the gene matches. Germline CDR1 reads LGHNT; CDR2 reads FRNRAP. CDR3 amino acids: CASGLARTSGSSYNEQFF. The CDR3 DNA reads as TGTGCTAGTGGTTTGGCACGCACTAGCGGGAGTTCCTACAATGAGCAGTTCTTC.

This sequence joins TRBV29-1 and TRBJ2-5; 8 positions agree with TRBD1. With 6 bases clipped from V and 5 bases from J, the junction kept 14 bases outside the gene matches. The CDR3 totals 15 residues. Germline V CDR1 and CDR2: SQVTM, ANQGSEA. The CDR3 sequence: CSVPTGVGSWETQYF. As DNA, the CDR3 is TGCAGCGTCCCGACAGGGGTCGGCTCTTGGGAGACCCAGTACTTC.

This clone was seen a few times. CDR3 sequence: CASSQETSGHFPDTQYF. CDR3 coding DNA: TGCGCCAGCAGCCAAGAGACTAGCGGGCATTTCCCAGATACGCAGTATTTT. The chain carries TRBV4-3 and TRBJ2-3; TRBD2 agrees at 10 bases. V trimming: 0 bases; J trimming: 4 bases; junction bases outside the gene matches: 7. Germline assignment: CDR1 LGHNA and CDR2 YSLEER. CDR3 length: 17 amino acids.

This clone showed up just a few times. V and J are TRBV7-9 and TRBJ2-1; the match to TRBD2 covers 14 bases. CDR1 is SEHNR, CDR2 FQNEAQ, per germline (reference sequence). V lost 5 bases and J lost 9; bases outside the gene matches: 12. The CDR3 totals 17 residues. CDR3 DNA sequence: TGTGCCAGCAGCCGGGGACTAGCGGGGGCCCATAAAGTTGAGCAGTTCTTC. This sequence encodes CASSRGLAGAHKVEQFF.

CDR3 nucleotides: TGTGCCAGTAGTCTATACAGGGATGGAGAGACCCAGTACTTC. Protein sequence: CASSLYRDGETQYF. The chain has TRBV19 and TRBJ2-5; D possibly corresponds to TRBD1 (6 bases). CDR3 length equals 14 residues. Germline values: CDR1 LNHDA, CDR2 SQIVND (reference sequence). V was clipped by 5 bases and J by 4 bases, with 14 bases between them.

The gene calls are TRBV9 and TRBJ2-5, with 15 bases lining up with TRBD2. Trimming took 3 bases from V and 5 from J; bases not matched to a gene: 5. The CDR3 consists of 16 residues. From germline, CDR1 is SGDLS and CDR2 YYNGEE. The CDR3 DNA follows: TGTGCCAGCAGCGCCGGACTAGCGGGAGGGGCGGAGACCCAGTACTTC. Encoded protein: CASSAGLAGGAETQYF.

V and J are TRBV5-1 and TRBJ2-1; no firm D call. Germline V gene lookup returns CDR1 SGHRS and CDR2 YFSETQ. The V end was cut by 4 bases, the J end by 5 bases, with 7 bases between. CDR3 length: 12 amino acids. The CDR3 region is CASSTDNNEQFF. The CDR3 DNA follows: TGCGCCAGCAGCACCGACAACAATGAGCAGTTCTTC.

The chain carries TRBV7-2 and TRBJ1-1; perhaps TRBD1 as D (5 bases). The CDR3 totals 15 residues. The germline gives CDR1 SGHTA, CDR2 FQGNSA. V lost 1 base to trimming and J lost 7 bases, with 16 bases between them. The CDR3 is CASSLVQGPGGEAFF. The CDR3 bases are TGTGCCAGCAGCTTAGTTCAGGGTCCAGGAGGTGAAGCTTTCTTT.

The chain uses TRBV19 and TRBJ2-5; D may be TRBD1 or TRBD2 (5 bases each). The germline V gene encodes CDR1 LNHDA and CDR2 SQIVND (reference sequence). With 3 bases removed from V and 2 bases from J, the gap between germline ends came to 16 bases. The CDR3 runs to 16 residues. The CDR3, as DNA: TGTGCCAGTAGTATGTGGCAGTCGGGGCGTCAAGAGACCCAGTACTTC. Translating it yields CASSMWQSGRQETQYF.

V is TRBV11-2 and J is TRBJ1-3, with unresolved D. The CDR3 covers 16 residues. Germline lookup yields CDR1 SGHAT and CDR2 FQNNGV. The V end lost 1 base, the J end lost 1 base, and 11 bases lay between the germline ends. CDR3 coding DNA: TGTGCCAGCAGCTTAGGGGTAGGACGATCTGGAAACACCATATATTTT. Its translation is CASSLGVGRSGNTIYF.

This clone was seen a handful of times. The V and J genes are TRBV10-3 and TRBJ2-1, with D unresolved. This CDR3 comprises 13 residues. Germline loops: CDR1 ENHRY, CDR2 SYGVKD. Trimming removed 8 bases at V and 3 bases at J, with 11 bases between. The CDR3 coding sequence is TGTGCCATCGGCGCGGACCGCTACAATGAGCAGTTCTTC. Translating gives CAIGADRYNEQFF.

The chain has TRBV25-1 and TRBJ2-2, with D possibly being TRBD2 (5 bases). CDR1 is MGHDK, CDR2 SYGVNS, per germline. This CDR3 region has 17 residues. The V end lost 1 base, the J end lost 4 bases, and 16 bases lay between the germline ends. The CDR3 spells CASSESEGALITGELFF. The CDR3 coding sequence is TGTGCCAGCAGTGAATCCGAGGGAGCCCTTATCACCGGGGAGCTGTTTTTT. Complete variable domain (other parts from reference TRBV25-1 and TRBJ2-2): EADIYQTPRYLVIGTGKKITLECSQTMGHDKMYWYQQDPGMELHLIHYSYGVNSTEKGDLSSESTVSRIRTEHFPLTLESARPSHTSQYLCASSESEGALITGELFFGEGSRLTVL.

The rearrangement links TRBV25-1 to TRBJ2-3; 8 nucleotides line up with TRBD1. The V and J ends lost 2 bases and 2 bases, in that order; junction bases with no gene match: 9. Germline loops: CDR1 MGHDK, CDR2 SYGVNS. This CDR3 region has 17 residues. The CDR3 spells CASSERSNRGFTDTQYF. The CDR3 nucleotides are TGTGCCAGCAGTGAACGATCCAACAGGGGGTTCACAGATACGCAGTATTTT.

This clone was observed a handful of times. The rearrangement joins TRBV4-2 to TRBJ1-4; TRBD1 aligns across 8 bases. The CDR3 totals 20 residues. The V and J ends lost 4 bases and 3 bases, in that order; junction bases with no gene match: 19. Germline V CDR1 and CDR2: LGHNA, YNFKEQ. The CDR3 DNA reads TGTGCCAGCAGCCTGACGACCGGGACAGGAATCTTAACCGCTAATGAAAAACTGTTTTTT. This sequence encodes CASSLTTGTGILTANEKLFF.

This clone was detected a few times. The chain links TRBV5-4 to TRBJ2-7, with 7 nucleotides matching TRBD2. The CDR3 extends over 15 amino acids. The germline CDR1 and CDR2 sequences are SGHNT and YYREEE (reference sequence). V dropped 1 base and J dropped 0; count of bases not matched to a gene: 4. The CDR3 sequence: CASSLPGGLSYEQYF. The CDR3 DNA sequence: TGTGCCAGCAGCTTGCCGGGAGGCCTCTCCTACGAGCAGTACTTC. Combining the CDR3 with reference TRBV5-4 and TRBJ2-7 gives the whole variable domain ETGVTQSPTHLIKTRGQQVTLRCSSQSGHNTVSWYQQALGQGPQFIFQYYREEENGRGNFPPRFSGLQFPNYSSELNVNALELDDSALYLCASSLPGGLSYEQYFGPGTRLTVT.

This clone was recorded a few times. CDR3 residues: CASSYDRAYEQYF. Written as DNA, the CDR3 is TGTGCCAGCAGCTATGACAGGGCATACGAGCAGTACTTC. This chain connects TRBV7-2 to TRBJ2-7; 7 nucleotides line up with TRBD1. Per germline, CDR1 SGHTA and CDR2 FQGNSA. J lost 4 bases, V lost 4 bases, and 4 bases had no gene match. The CDR3 totals 13 residues. Supplemented by reference TRBV7-2 and TRBJ2-7, the full variable domain reads GAGVSQSPSNKVTEKGKDVELRCDPISGHTALYWYRQSLGQGLEFLIYFQGNSAPDKSGLPSDRFSAERTGGSVSTLTIQRTQQEDSAVYLCASSYDRAYEQYFGPGTRLTVT.

Only a few counts were recorded for this clone. The V and J genes are TRBV11-1 and TRBJ2-1, with 8 bases matching TRBD2. CDR3 size: 16 residues. V trimming: 5 bases; J trimming: 3 bases; junction bases outside the gene matches: 9. The germline V gene encodes CDR1 SGHAT and CDR2 FQDESV (reference sequence). This chain's CDR3 is CASSRPLAGHYNEQFF. CDR3 DNA sequence: TGTGCCAGCAGCCGACCTCTAGCGGGCCACTACAATGAGCAGTTCTTC.

This clone was counted only a few times. The chain links TRBV7-9 to TRBJ2-7; 10 bases fit TRBD2. V was pared by 5 bases and J by 0 bases, with 1 base of the junction left unmatched. The germline gives CDR1 SEHNR, CDR2 FQNEAQ (reference sequence). This CDR3 contains 14 residues. The CDR3 DNA reads TGTGCCAGCAGCCGGACTAGCGGCTCCTACGAGCAGTACTTC. Translated: CASSRTSGSYEQYF.

This clone showed up just a few times. The chain uses TRBV19 and TRBJ2-1; TRBD2 matches 16 bases. V shed 4 bases and J 7 bases; nucleotides not matched to a gene: 7. Germline CDR1 LNHDA, CDR2 SQIVND (reference sequence). This CDR3 spans 17 amino acids. As DNA, the CDR3 is TGTGCCAGTAGTACCCCGGGACTAGCGGGAGGGCCAAATGAGCAGTTCTTC. This translates into CASSTPGLAGGPNEQFF.

The rearrangement uses TRBV10-3 and TRBJ1-2, with TRBD1 matching 7 bases. The CDR3 covers 14 residues. Looked up from germline, CDR1 is ENHRY and CDR2 is SYGVKD. The V segment lost 0 bases and the J segment 5 bases; nucleotides outside the gene matches: 3. The DNA for the CDR3 is TGTGCCATCAGTGAGTCGGGACAGTTATATGGCTACACCTTC. Translation gives CAISESGQLYGYTF.

V and J are TRBV7-2 and TRBJ2-4, with D maybe TRBD1 (5 bases). V gave up 3 bases and J gave up 1 base, with 16 bases separating them. The CDR3 covers 17 residues. Germline-derived CDR1 and CDR2 are SGHTA and FQGNSA. In nucleotides, the CDR3 is TGTGCCAGCAGCTTTGAGCCACAGGCAGCGGCCAAAAACATTCAGTACTTC. This encodes CASSFEPQAAAKNIQYF.

V and J are TRBV7-2 and TRBJ2-7; D is uncertain. Germline V gene sequence: CDR1 SGHTA, CDR2 FQGNSA. The V gene lost 1 base and the J gene lost 2 bases, with 12 bases spanning the gap. The CDR3 is made up of 15 amino acids. This CDR3 is CASSLGGHVPYEQYF. Here the CDR3 DNA reads TGTGCCAGCAGCTTAGGCGGCCACGTCCCCTACGAGCAGTACTTC. Based on the CDR3 plus reference TRBV7-2 and TRBJ2-7, the full variable domain is GAGVSQSPSNKVTEKGKDVELRCDPISGHTALYWYRQSLGQGLEFLIYFQGNSAPDKSGLPSDRFSAERTGGSVSTLTIQRTQQEDSAVYLCASSLGGHVPYEQYFGPGTRLTVT.

This clone has just a few counts. The same CDR3 arises from other DNA sequences in this sample as well. This sequence joins TRBV15 and TRBJ1-5; TRBD1 agrees at 9 bases. The V gene's germline CDR1 is LNHNV and CDR2 YYDKDF (reference sequence). V lost 3 bases to trimming and J lost 2 bases; unmatched junction nucleotides: 2. This CDR3 region has 15 residues. CDR3 nucleotides: TGTGCCACCAGCAGGGGACAGGGTGGCAATCAGCCCCAGCATTTT. Translated: CATSRGQGGNQPQHF.

This chain connects TRBV2 to TRBJ1-4, with 7 positions matching TRBD1. The V and J ends lost 9 bases and 5 bases, in that order; junction bases with no gene match: 6. The CDR3 length is 13 residues. The germline V gene has CDR1 SNHLY and CDR2 FYNNEI. As DNA, the CDR3 is TGTGCCAGTAAAGGGACAGCAAATGAAAAACTGTTTTTT. Encoded protein: CASKGTANEKLFF.

This clone was detected a few times. The CDR3: CASHTRRSEGTEAFF. Here the CDR3 DNA reads TGTGCCAGCCACACCCGGCGGAGTGAAGGCACTGAAGCTTTCTTT. V usage is TRBV27 and J usage is TRBJ1-1; no definite D call. This CDR3 has 15 residues. Germline CDR1 is MNHEY and CDR2 is SMNVEV (reference sequence). Trimming left V 8 bases short and J 4 bases short, with 20 bases between.

This clone showed up just once. Other DNA sequences in this specimen translate into the identical CDR3. The V gene is TRBV5-4, the J gene TRBJ2-7, with D possibly being TRBD2 (6 bases). There are 13 residues in the CDR3. The germline V gene encodes CDR1 SGHNT and CDR2 YYREEE (reference sequence). V lost 0 bases and J lost 5, with 9 bases in between. This chain's CDR3 is CASSLVSGDEQYF. CDR3 in DNA: TGTGCCAGCAGCTTGGTGTCGGGGGACGAGCAGTACTTC.